Listed below are T cell receptor beta chains from one sample, sequenced in a study of vaccination effects on CD4 cells after COVID-19. No antigen is known for these receptors. TCRdb's copy holds only in-frame clones and misses some; the assay was immunoSEQ multiplex PCR. Among tens of thousands of clones listed, approximately 68% were seen once. The sequenced sample was CD4+ T cells from PBMCs cultured with HCoV-OC43 spike peptides, obtained before COVID-19 vaccination. Receptors originate from a human donor who received a COVID-19 vaccine. Each CDR3 is given with its conserved first and last residue. D genes are given only for firm matches. For some rows the clone size is stated as once, few or many, or as a class when expanded; others skip it.

TRBV4-1	NA	TRBJ2-5	NA	TGCGCCAGCAGCCAAGATATCACTAGTAGGGTCCAAGAGACCCAGTACTTC	CASSQDITSRVQETQYF
TRBV4-1	NA	TRBJ2-3	NA	TGCGCCAGCAGCCAGGAACACTTCAGGGGCCCTGTCCCTTATACGCAGTATTTT	CASSQEHFRGPVPYTQYF
TRBV30	NA	TRBJ1-6	NA	TGTGCCTGGAGTTCGTCTGATAATTCACCCCTCCACTTT	CAWSSSDNSPLHF
TRBV5-1	TRBD1	TRBJ2-7	NA	TGCGCCAGCAGCCGAAATACAGGGGCGATATACGAGCAGTACTTC	CASSRNTGAIYEQYF
TRBV7-9	NA	TRBJ1-5	once	TGTGCCAGCAGCTTAGACAGGAATCAGCCCCAGCATTTT	CASSLDRNQPQHF
TRBV7-2	NA	TRBJ1-2	few	TGTGCCAGCAGCTTAGCGGGCCAGGTGGGTGGCTACACCTTC	CASSLAGQVGGYTF
TRBV27	NA	TRBJ1-1	once	TGTGCCAGCAGAACCGTCTCCACTGAAGCTTTCTTT	CASRTVSTEAFF
TRBV6-5	NA	TRBJ1-1	NA	TGTGCCAGCAGGGACTCCGGGACCCAAGCTTTCTTT	CASRDSGTQAFF
TRBV18	NA	TRBJ2-2	NA	TGTGCCAGCTCAGGGCTGGAGAGAGGCACCGGGGAGCTGTTTTTT	CASSGLERGTGELFF
TRBV6-5	NA	TRBJ2-2	once	TGTGCCAGCACCCCGACCATCGCGACCGGGGAGCTGTTTTTT	CASTPTIATGELFF
TRBV12-3/TRBV12-4	NA	TRBJ1-4	NA	TGTGCCAGCCAAGTTGCAACTAATGAAAAACTGTTTTTT	CASQVATNEKLFF
TRBV7-6	TRBD1	TRBJ2-1	NA	TGTGCCAGCAGCTTAACAAGGGGGCGTCATGAGCAGTTCTTC	CASSLTRGRHEQFF
TRBV19	NA	TRBJ1-4	NA	TGTGCCAGTAGTACCGAACAAACCGCAACTAATGAAAAACTGTTTTTT	CASSTEQTATNEKLFF
TRBV12-3/TRBV12-4	NA	TRBJ1-4	NA	TGTGCCAGCAGTTTAGCGACGGATGAAAAACTGTTTTTT	CASSLATDEKLFF
TRBV5-1	NA	TRBJ1-1	NA	TGCGCCAGCAGCCTACAGGAGAACACTGAAGCTTTCTTT	CASSLQENTEAFF
TRBV27	TRBD2	TRBJ2-5	NA	TGTGCCAGCATGACTAGCGGGGGGGAAGAGACCCAGTACTTC	CASMTSGGEETQYF
TRBV21-1	NA	TRBJ2-5	NA	TGTGCCAGCAGCAAATCGGGACTAGCGGGAGAAGAGACCCAGTACTTC	CASSKSGLAGEETQYF
TRBV6-1	NA	TRBJ2-7	NA	TGTGCCAGCAGTGAAGCCGGGGTAGGCGAGCAGTACTTC	CASSEAGVGEQYF
TRBV4-2	NA	TRBJ1-2	NA	TGTGCCAGCAGCCAAGAAGTAGGGGCCTATGGCTACACCTTC	CASSQEVGAYGYTF
TRBV11-2	NA	TRBJ2-3	few	TGTGCCAGCAGCTTTACCGCGCAGTATTTT	CASSFTAQYF
TRBV3-1/TRBV3-2	NA	TRBJ2-5	NA	TGTGCCAGCAGCCCTCGCCCAGGTCAAGAGACCCAGTACTTC	CASSPRPGQETQYF
TRBV5-1	TRBD2	TRBJ2-4	NA	TGCGCCAGCAGCTCCCGAATAACCGGGGGGGGCGACCAAAACATTCAGTACTTC	CASSSRITGGGDQNIQYF
TRBV7-6	NA	TRBJ1-5	NA	TGTGCCAGCAGCCTAGGAGGCGCATTCGGTCAGCCCCAGCATTTT	CASSLGGAFGQPQHF
TRBV9	TRBD2	TRBJ2-2	NA	TGTGCCAGCAGCGCACTAGCGGGGGGGAGCACCGGGGAGCTGTTTTTT	CASSALAGGSTGELFF
TRBV10-3	NA	TRBJ1-2	NA	TGTGCCATCAGTTCGGATTCGGGGTCTTGGGGCTACACCTTC	CAISSDSGSWGYTF
TRBV27	NA	TRBJ2-7	NA	TGTGCCAGCAGGAGTGGGCCATATTACGAGCAGTACTTC	CASRSGPYYEQYF
TRBV27	TRBD1	TRBJ1-5	NA	TGTGCCAGCAGGCCGACAGGGGACACTCTAAGCAATCAGCCCCAGCATTTT	CASRPTGDTLSNQPQHF
TRBV5-1	TRBD1	TRBJ1-2	NA	TGCGCCAGCAGCCTCGGGACAGACCTCGGCTACACCTTC	CASSLGTDLGYTF
TRBV18	NA	TRBJ2-1	NA	TGTGCCAGCTCACCACCCGCAGGGTTCTATGAGCAGTTCTTC	CASSPPAGFYEQFF
TRBV18	NA	TRBJ1-1	NA	TGTGCCAGCTCACCGGAGACTGCGAACACTGAAGCTTTCTTT	CASSPETANTEAFF
TRBV29-1	NA	TRBJ1-1	NA	TGCAGCGTTACAATGAACACTGAAGCTTTCTTT	CSVTMNTEAFF
TRBV6-5	TRBD1	TRBJ1-2	NA	TGTGCAATCTCCGGGACAGGGGATAAAGGCTACACCTTC	CAISGTGDKGYTF
TRBV10-1	NA	TRBJ2-2	once	TGCGCCAGCAGTGCGGGGCGGGGTACGAACACCGGGGAGCTGTTTTTT	CASSAGRGTNTGELFF
TRBV4-1	TRBD1	TRBJ1-2	NA	TGCGCCAGCAGCCAAGGGGACAGGGGGATTGAGTATGGCTACACCTTC	CASSQGDRGIEYGYTF
TRBV19	NA	TRBJ2-1	NA	TGTGCCAGTAGTCTCACCTACAATGAGCAGTTCTTC	CASSLTYNEQFF
TRBV5-4	NA	TRBJ2-7	NA	TGTGCCAGCAGCTTGGTTGGCGGAAGCTCCTACGAGCAGTACTTC	CASSLVGGSSYEQYF
TRBV2	NA	TRBJ1-2	NA	TGTGCCAGCAGTGATTACAGGGCGCATGGCTACACCTTC	CASSDYRAHGYTF
TRBV12-5	TRBD1	TRBJ2-7	NA	TGTGCTAGTGGTTCAACCCGGGACAGGGGTTACGAGCAGTACTTC	CASGSTRDRGYEQYF
TRBV25-1	TRBD1	TRBJ1-6	NA	TGTGCCAGCAGCTTGACAGGGGCTAATAATTCACCCCTCCACTTT	CASSLTGANNSPLHF
TRBV14	TRBD2	TRBJ2-3	few	TGTGCCAGCAGCCTAGCGGGAGGCACAGATACGCAGTATTTT	CASSLAGGTDTQYF
TRBV24-1	NA	TRBJ2-3	NA	TGTGCCACCAGTGACTCGGGACGCTTCGGGCAGTATTTT	CATSDSGRFGQYF
TRBV5-4	NA	TRBJ2-1	NA	TGTGCCACAGCCCAGGTGGGGGACAACAATGAGCAGTTCTTC	CATAQVGDNNEQFF
TRBV2	NA	TRBJ2-1	NA	TGTGCCAACCAATTCAATAGAGAGGGTCGAAATGAGCAGTTCTTC	CANQFNREGRNEQFF
TRBV4-1	NA	TRBJ2-3	NA	TGCGCCACCAGGGCCGGGACGGACACAGATACGCAGTATTTT	CATRAGTDTDTQYF
TRBV7-9	TRBD1	TRBJ1-1	NA	TGTGCCAGCAGCCGACAGGGGTACGACACTGAAGCTTTCTTT	CASSRQGYDTEAFF
TRBV5-4	NA	TRBJ1-4	NA	TGTGCCAGCAGCCACAACCTCCCCCCAACTAATGAAAAACTGTTTTTT	CASSHNLPPTNEKLFF